A selection of T cell receptor beta chains follows, all from one sample in a study of blood T cell repertoires in COVID-19. The repertoire was sequenced with immunoSEQ multiplex PCR; TCRdb's copy has only in-frame clones and lacks some. The table lists 150,000 to 200,000 clones, about nine tenths of them singletons. Sequencing was carried out using peripheral blood. These receptors were taken from a man aged 65-85 years with active or convalescent COVID-19. Each CDR3 is given with its conserved first and last residue. The order of the fields is V gene, D gene, J gene, clone size, CDR3 DNA, CDR3 protein. D genes are given only for firm matches. The listing skips clone size in some rows; elsewhere it reads once, few, many or a size class.

>TRBV7-2|-|TRBJ2-7|-
TGTGCCAGCAGCTTAGTCGGGACATATGGTAGCCACGAGCAGTACTTC
CASSLVGTYGSHEQYF
>TRBV5-1|-|TRBJ2-2|-
TGCGCCAGCAGCTTTGGGGGGGCGGTCACCGGGGAGCTGTTTTTT
CASSFGGAVTGELFF
>TRBV7-9|TRBD1|TRBJ2-7|-
TGTGCCAGCAGCTTACCCCGGGACAGGGAAGGGGGCTACGAGCAGTACTTC
CASSLPRDREGGYEQYF
>TRBV4-3|-|TRBJ1-1|-
TGCGCCAGCAGCCAAGATGGGGGCGGAACCTACACTGAAGCTTTCTTT
CASSQDGGGTYTEAFF
>TRBV6-5|TRBD2|TRBJ2-7|once
TGTGCCAGCAGTTACCGGACTAGGGAGGAAAAGCAGTACTTC
CASSYRTREEKQYF
>TRBV6-5|-|TRBJ1-1|-
TGTGCCAGCAGTCGCGGTAGAAGTCTTGAAGCTTTCTTT
CASSRGRSLEAFF
>TRBV13|TRBD1|TRBJ1-3|-
TGTGCCAGCAGCTTAAGGACAGGGTCTAAGGACCGGTACTCTGGAAACACCATATATTTT
CASSLRTGSKDRYSGNTIYF
>TRBV5-4|TRBD1|TRBJ1-1|-
TGTGCCAGCAGCTTGCCGGGACAGCCGAACACTGAAGCTTTCTTT
CASSLPGQPNTEAFF
>TRBV10-3|TRBD1|TRBJ1-2|-
TGTGCCAGCTATCCGGGACAGGGCTATGGCTACACCTTC
CASYPGQGYGYTF
>TRBV30|TRBD1|TRBJ1-6|-
TGTGCCTGGACCTTCTTTACGGGACAGGGTTCACCCCTCCACTTT
CAWTFFTGQGSPLHF
>TRBV30|TRBD2|TRBJ2-1|-
TGTGCCTGGAGTAAATCCGGGACTAGCGGATACAATGAGCAGTTCTTC
CAWSKSGTSGYNEQFF
>TRBV18|-|TRBJ1-2|-
TGTGCCAGCTCAGAGAGAACAGGGTCGGCTAACTATGGCTACACCTTC
CASSERTGSANYGYTF
>TRBV15|-|TRBJ1-3|-
TGTGCCACCAGCAGAGATCTTACAGGACCTTCTGGAAACACCATATATTTT
CATSRDLTGPSGNTIYF
>TRBV28|-|TRBJ1-5|-
TGTGCCAGCAGTCCGGACGGAGGTTTCAATCAGCCCCAGCATTTT
CASSPDGGFNQPQHF
>TRBV27|TRBD1|TRBJ2-7|-
TGTGCCAGCAGTCTAAGGATCGGGACAGCTTACGAGCAGTACTTC
CASSLRIGTAYEQYF
>TRBV7-9|TRBD2|TRBJ2-5|-
TGTGCCAGCAGCCGAGGGGCTAGCGGGGGGACACAAGAGACCCAGTACTTC
CASSRGASGGTQETQYF
>TRBV30|-|TRBJ2-1|-
TGTGCCTGGAGTCAACCCGGGACTCAGCAGTTCTTC
CAWSQPGTQQFF
>TRBV13|TRBD1|TRBJ2-4|-
TGTGCCAGCAGCGCGCGGACAGGGGAAAACATTCAGTACTTC
CASSARTGENIQYF